These T cell receptor beta chains were read from a single sample in a study of response to subunit inactivated influenza vaccine. TCRdb reprocessed the RT-PCR reads with MiXCR, giving one entry per CDR3 protein. This table holds under 500,000 distinct CDR3 sequences, 9.5% to 13% found once. The sequencing here drew on PBMCs from blood, taken 35 to 45 days after vaccination. These TCRs come from a man aged 45 to 65 who received an inactivated influenza vaccine. The CDR3 runs from the conserved cysteine through the conserved F or W. The D gene is left open where the match is weak. A clone size is listed for some rows: how often the clone was seen (once, few, many), or a class if it is expanded.

v_gene	abundance	j_gene	d_gene	len	CDR3nt	CDR3aa
TRBV6-1	many	TRBJ2-7	TRBD2	14	TGTGCCACCTTCGAGCGGGGGGGTTCCTACGAGCAGTACTTC	CATFERGGSYEQYF
TRBV6-2/TRBV6-3	many	TRBJ2-7	-	12	TGTGCCAGCAGTTATGGCGTCTACGAGCAGTACTTC	CASSYGVYEQYF
TRBV11-2	few	TRBJ2-7	-	15	TGTGCCAGCAGCTTAAGGGGCAGTTTCCCTTCCGAGCAGTACTTC	CASSLRGSFPSEQYF
TRBV7-6	-	TRBJ2-7	TRBD2	19	TGTGCCAGCAGCTTAGCCCCAGGACTAGCGGGGGGAAGCTCCTACGAGCAGTACTTC	CASSLAPGLAGGSSYEQYF
TRBV25-1	few	TRBJ2-1	TRBD2	15	TGTGCCAGCAGTGACCCGGGACTAGCAAGCAATGAGCAGTTCTTC	CASSDPGLASNEQFF
TRBV5-1	-	TRBJ2-1	TRBD2	17	TGCGCCAGCAGCTTGGAATTAGCGGGGGCTTTGCGCAATGAGCAGTTCTTC	CASSLELAGALRNEQFF
TRBV4-3	few	TRBJ2-7	-	14	TGCGCCAGCAGCCCGACCGGGTTACACTACGAGCAGTACTTC	CASSPTGLHYEQYF
TRBV7-2	few	TRBJ1-4	TRBD1	14	TGTGCCAGCAGGCTTGGGACAGGAAATGAAAAACTGTTTTTT	CASRLGTGNEKLFF
TRBV7-8	few	TRBJ1-6	TRBD1	15	TGTGCCAGCAGGCGGGGGGACAGCGACCGTTCACCCCTCCACTTT	CASRRGDSDRSPLHF
TRBV4-2	few	TRBJ2-5	TRBD2	15	TGTGCCAGCAGCCTGACTAGCGGGAGCCAGGAGACCCAGTACTTC	CASSLTSGSQETQYF
TRBV7-2	many	TRBJ1-5	-	13	TGTGCCAGCAGCCCGAACCCCGATCAGCCCCAGCATTTT	CASSPNPDQPQHF
TRBV6-2/TRBV6-3	-	TRBJ2-5	-	14	TGTGCCAGCAGTTACGGGGGGAGCCAAGAGACCCAGTACTTC	CASSYGGSQETQYF
TRBV6-1	-	TRBJ2-1	-	14	TGTGCCACCAGGTCGGATAGCTCCTACAATGAGCAGTTCTTC	CATRSDSSYNEQFF
TRBV29-1	many	TRBJ2-3	-	13	TGCAGCGTTGCGGCAGGAACCACAGATACGCAGTATTTT	CSVAAGTTDTQYF
TRBV3-1	few	TRBJ1-1	-	13	TGTGCCAGCAGCCGCTGGGGGAACACTGAAGCTTTCTTT	CASSRWGNTEAFF
TRBV15	few	TRBJ2-2	-	16	TGTGCCACCAGCAGAGATCGGACGGAAAACACCGGGGAGCTGTTTTTT	CATSRDRTENTGELFF
TRBV4-2	few	TRBJ2-2	TRBD1	17	TGTGCCAGCAGCCAACTGAGACAGGGGGCGGGCACCGGGGAGCTGTTTTTT	CASSQLRQGAGTGELFF
TRBV9	many	TRBJ2-2	-	14	TGTGCCAGCAGTCCGATTTTAGTCACCGGGGAGCTGTTTTTT	CASSPILVTGELFF
TRBV20-1	-	TRBJ2-5	TRBD2	19	TGCAGTGCTAGGCCCGGGCCGGGTGTGCGGGAGGGCCTTTCAGAGACCCAGTACTTC	CSARPGPGVREGLSETQYF